The sequence of this T cell receptor beta chain was determined in a study of blood T cell repertoires in COVID-19. Looking at the study overall: Acute-phase and convalescent COVID-19 samples originated in the United States, Italy and Spain.

Per the original methods: Estimated nucleated cell counts came from reference gene primer amplification. TCRdb's copy holds only in-frame clones and misses some; the assay was immunoSEQ multiplex PCR. That table supplies the V and J calls and clone size; D and trimming were determined from the DNA. The table has roughly 120,000 clones, about nine tenths seen once. The sample was peripheral blood. The receptor comes from a human donor in a cohort sampled during active COVID-19.

Here the CDR3 DNA reads TGTGCCAGCAGCTGGACATTAGCCGGGCAGTACTTC. Translation: CASSWTLAGQYF. J is TRBJ2-7 and V is TRBV7-2; D is possibly TRBD1 (5 bases). The CDR3 length is 12 residues. The V gene lost 4 bases and the J gene lost 9 bases, with 13 bases spanning the gap. CDR1 and CDR2 from the germline V gene are SGHTA and FQGNSA. Looking up the rest from reference TRBV7-2 and TRBJ2-7 gives the full variable domain: GAGVSQSPSNKVTEKGKDVELRCDPISGHTALYWYRQSLGQGLEFLIYFQGNSAPDKSGLPSDRFSAERTGGSVSTLTIQRTQQEDSAVYLCASSWTLAGQYFGPGTRLTVT.